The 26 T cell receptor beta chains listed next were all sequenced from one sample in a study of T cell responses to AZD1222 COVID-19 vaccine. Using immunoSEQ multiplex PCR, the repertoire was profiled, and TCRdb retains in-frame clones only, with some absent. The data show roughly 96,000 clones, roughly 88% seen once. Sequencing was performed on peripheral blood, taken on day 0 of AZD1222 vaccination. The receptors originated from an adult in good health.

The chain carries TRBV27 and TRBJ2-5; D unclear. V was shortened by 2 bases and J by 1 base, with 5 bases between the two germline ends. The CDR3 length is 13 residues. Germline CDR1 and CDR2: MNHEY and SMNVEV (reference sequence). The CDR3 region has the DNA TGTGCCAGCAGTTTACCCCCCCAAGAGACCCAGTACTTC. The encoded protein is CASSLPPQETQYF.

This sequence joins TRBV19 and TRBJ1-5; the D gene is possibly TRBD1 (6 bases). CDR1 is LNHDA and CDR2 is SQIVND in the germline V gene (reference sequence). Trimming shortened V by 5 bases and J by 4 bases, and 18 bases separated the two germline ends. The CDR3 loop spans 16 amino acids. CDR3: CASSPATGRVNQPQHF. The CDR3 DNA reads TGTGCCAGTAGTCCCGCCACAGGGAGGGTAAATCAGCCCCAGCATTTT.

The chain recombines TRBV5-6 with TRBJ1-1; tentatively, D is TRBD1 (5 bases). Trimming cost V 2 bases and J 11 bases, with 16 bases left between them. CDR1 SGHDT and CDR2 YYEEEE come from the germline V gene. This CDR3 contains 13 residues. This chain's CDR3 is CASSFSTQGDAFF. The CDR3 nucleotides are TGTGCCAGCAGCTTTTCGACCCAAGGGGATGCTTTCTTT.

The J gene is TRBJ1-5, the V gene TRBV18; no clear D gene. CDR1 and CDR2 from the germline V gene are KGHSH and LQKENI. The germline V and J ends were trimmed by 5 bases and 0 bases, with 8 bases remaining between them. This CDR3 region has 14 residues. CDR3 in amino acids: CASSSGSSNQPQHF. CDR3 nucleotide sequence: TGTGCCAGCTCATCCGGCTCTAGCAATCAGCCCCAGCATTTT.

The DNA of the CDR3 is TGTGCCAGCAGTGCGTCACCCTATAGCAATCAGCCCCAGCATTTT. This gives the protein CASSASPYSNQPQHF. The chain links TRBV25-1 to TRBJ1-5; D gene ambiguous. Germline V gene sequence: CDR1 MGHDK, CDR2 SYGVNS. The CDR3 is 15 amino acids. Deletions cut 4 bases from V and 0 bases from J, with 10 bases between. Full variable domain (missing parts from reference TRBV25-1 and TRBJ1-5): EADIYQTPRYLVIGTGKKITLECSQTMGHDKMYWYQQDPGMELHLIHYSYGVNSTEKGDLSSESTVSRIRTEHFPLTLESARPSHTSQYLCASSASPYSNQPQHFGDGTRLSIL.

Written as DNA, the CDR3 is TGTGCCACCAGCAGAGATCGGGCAGGGCACACTGAAGCTTTCTTT. It translates to CATSRDRAGHTEAFF. The chain joins TRBV15 to TRBJ1-1; D possibly corresponds to TRBD1 (5 bases). CDR1 is LNHNV, CDR2 YYDKDF, per germline (reference sequence). The CDR3 consists of 15 residues. The ends were cut back, 0 bases at V and 3 bases at J, with 11 bases in the middle.

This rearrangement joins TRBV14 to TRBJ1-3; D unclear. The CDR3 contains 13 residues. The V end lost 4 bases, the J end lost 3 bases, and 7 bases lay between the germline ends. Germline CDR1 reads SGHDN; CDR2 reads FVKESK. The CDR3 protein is CASSLNLGNTIYF. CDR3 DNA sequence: TGTGCCAGCAGCCTTAACCTTGGAAACACCATATATTTT.

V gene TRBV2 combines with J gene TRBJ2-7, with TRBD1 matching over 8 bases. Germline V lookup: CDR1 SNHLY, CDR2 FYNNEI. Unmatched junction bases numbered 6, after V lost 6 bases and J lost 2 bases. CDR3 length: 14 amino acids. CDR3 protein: CASSRQGRTYEQYF. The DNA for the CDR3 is TGTGCCAGCAGCCGACAGGGGCGAACCTACGAGCAGTACTTC.

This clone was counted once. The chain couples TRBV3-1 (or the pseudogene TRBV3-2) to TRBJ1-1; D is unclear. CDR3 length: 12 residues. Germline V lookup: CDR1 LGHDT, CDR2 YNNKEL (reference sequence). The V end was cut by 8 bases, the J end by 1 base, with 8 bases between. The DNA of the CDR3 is TGTGCCAGCGGCCTTGGGAACACTGAAGCTTTCTTT. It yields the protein CASGLGNTEAFF.

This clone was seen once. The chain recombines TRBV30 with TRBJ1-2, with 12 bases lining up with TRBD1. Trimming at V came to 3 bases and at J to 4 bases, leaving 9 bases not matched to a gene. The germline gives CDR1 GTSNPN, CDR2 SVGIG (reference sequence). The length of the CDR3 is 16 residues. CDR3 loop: CAWSAEGTGGGYGYTF. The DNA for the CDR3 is TGTGCCTGGAGCGCAGAGGGGACAGGGGGCGGCTATGGCTACACCTTC.

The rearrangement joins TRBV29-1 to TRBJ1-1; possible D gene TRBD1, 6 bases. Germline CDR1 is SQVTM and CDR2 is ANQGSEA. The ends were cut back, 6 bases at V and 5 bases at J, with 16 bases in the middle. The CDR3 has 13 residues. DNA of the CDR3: TGCAGCGTCCGGTGGGCAGGGGAAACTGAAGCTTTCTTT. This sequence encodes CSVRWAGETEAFF.

The CDR3, as DNA: TGCGCCAGCTTCGGCTGGGGGACGGACTATGGCTACACCTTC. Translating gives CASFGWGTDYGYTF. The chain joins TRBV4-1 to TRBJ1-2; TRBD1 is a possible D gene (5 bases). Per the germline V gene, CDR1 is MGHRA and CDR2 is YSYEKL. CDR3 size: 14 residues. The V and J ends lost 8 bases and 3 bases respectively, with 16 bases between them.

The CDR3 nucleotides read TGTGCCTGTACGACAGGGACAAATAATTCACCCCTCCACTTT. It is translated as CACTTGTNNSPLHF. This rearrangement joins TRBV30 to TRBJ1-6, with 7 bases matching TRBD1. The V gene end was trimmed by 6 bases and the J gene end by 5 bases; junction bases not matched to a gene: 7. Germline V gene lookup returns CDR1 GTSNPN and CDR2 SVGIG (reference sequence). CDR3 size: 14 residues.

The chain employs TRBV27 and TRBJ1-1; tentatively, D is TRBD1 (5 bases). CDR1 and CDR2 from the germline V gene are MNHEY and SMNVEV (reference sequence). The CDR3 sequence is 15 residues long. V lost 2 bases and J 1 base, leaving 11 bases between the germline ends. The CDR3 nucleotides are TGTGCCAGCAGTTTAGGTACGGGGCGGAACACTGAAGCTTTCTTT. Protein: CASSLGTGRNTEAFF.

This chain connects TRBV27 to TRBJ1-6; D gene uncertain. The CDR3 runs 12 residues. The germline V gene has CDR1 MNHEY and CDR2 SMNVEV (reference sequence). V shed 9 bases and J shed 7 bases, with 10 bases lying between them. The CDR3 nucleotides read TGTGCCAGTCGGTCGATGAATTCACCCCTCCACTTT. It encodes CASRSMNSPLHF.

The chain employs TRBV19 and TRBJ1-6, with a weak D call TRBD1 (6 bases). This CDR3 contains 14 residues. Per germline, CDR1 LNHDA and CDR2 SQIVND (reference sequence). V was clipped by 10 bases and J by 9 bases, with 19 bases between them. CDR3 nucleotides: TGTGCCACCAGGACAGTTGAAAGTAGTTCACCCCTCCACTTT. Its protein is CATRTVESSSPLHF.

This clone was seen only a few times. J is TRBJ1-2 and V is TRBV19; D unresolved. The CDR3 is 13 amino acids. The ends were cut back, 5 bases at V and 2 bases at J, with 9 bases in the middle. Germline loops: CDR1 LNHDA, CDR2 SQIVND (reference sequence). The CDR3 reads CASSYSNNYGYTF. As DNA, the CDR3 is TGTGCCAGTAGTTACAGCAACAACTATGGCTACACCTTC.

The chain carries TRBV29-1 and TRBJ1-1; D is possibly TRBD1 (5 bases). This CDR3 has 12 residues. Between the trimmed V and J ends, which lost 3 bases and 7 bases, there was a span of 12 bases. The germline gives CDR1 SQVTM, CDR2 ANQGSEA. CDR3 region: CSVDKTVDEAFF. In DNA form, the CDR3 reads TGCAGCGTTGATAAGACAGTTGATGAAGCTTTCTTT. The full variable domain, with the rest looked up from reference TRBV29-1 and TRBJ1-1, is SAVISQKPSRDICQRGTSLTIQCQVDSQVTMMFWYRQQPGQSLTLIATANQGSEATYESGFVIDKFPISRPNLTFSTLTVSNMSPEDSSIYLCSVDKTVDEAFFGQGTRLTVV.

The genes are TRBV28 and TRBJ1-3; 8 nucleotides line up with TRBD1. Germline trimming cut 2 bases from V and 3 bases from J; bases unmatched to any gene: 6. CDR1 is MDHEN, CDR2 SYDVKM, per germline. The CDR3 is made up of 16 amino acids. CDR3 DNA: TGTGCCAGCAGTTTAGCCCAGGGGGCGGGTGGAAACACCATATATTTT. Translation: CASSLAQGAGGNTIYF.

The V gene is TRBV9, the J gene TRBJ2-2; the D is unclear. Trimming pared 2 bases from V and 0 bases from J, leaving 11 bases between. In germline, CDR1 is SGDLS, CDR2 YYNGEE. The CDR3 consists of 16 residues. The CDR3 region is CASSVETVTNTGELFF. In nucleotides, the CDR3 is TGTGCCAGCAGCGTCGAGACGGTTACGAACACCGGGGAGCTGTTTTTT.

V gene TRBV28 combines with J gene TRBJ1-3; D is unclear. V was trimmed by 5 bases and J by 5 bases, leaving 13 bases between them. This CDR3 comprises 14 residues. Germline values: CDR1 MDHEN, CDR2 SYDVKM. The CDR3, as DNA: TGTGCCAGCAGTCCCCCGTTTAACCGAAACACCATATATTTT. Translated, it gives CASSPPFNRNTIYF.

CDR3 bases: TGTGCCAGCAGCCAAAGACTAGCGGATATCTCCTACGAGCAGTACTTC. Translating it yields CASSQRLADISYEQYF. The chain employs TRBV11-1 and TRBJ2-7, with 9 bases matching TRBD2. This CDR3 contains 16 residues. Germline CDR1 and CDR2: SGHAT and FQDESV (reference sequence). V was pared by 5 bases and J by 0 bases, with 8 bases of the junction left unmatched.

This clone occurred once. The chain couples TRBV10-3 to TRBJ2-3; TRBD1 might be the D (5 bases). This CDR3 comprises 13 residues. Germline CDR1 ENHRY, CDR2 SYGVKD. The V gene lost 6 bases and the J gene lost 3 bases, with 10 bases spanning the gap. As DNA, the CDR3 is TGTGCCATCAGGACAGTGGTAACAGATACGCAGTATTTT. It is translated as CAIRTVVTDTQYF.

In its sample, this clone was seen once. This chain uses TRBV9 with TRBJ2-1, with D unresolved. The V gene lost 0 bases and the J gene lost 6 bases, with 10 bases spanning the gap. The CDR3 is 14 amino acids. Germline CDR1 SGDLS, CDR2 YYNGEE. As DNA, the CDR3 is TGTGCCAGCAGCGTAGCTACCAGGTCCAATGAGCAGTTCTTC. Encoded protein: CASSVATRSNEQFF.

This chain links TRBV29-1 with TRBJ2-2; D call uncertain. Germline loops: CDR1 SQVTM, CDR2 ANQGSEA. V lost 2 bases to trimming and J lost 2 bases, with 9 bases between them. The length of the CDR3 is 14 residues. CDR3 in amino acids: CSVEQSANTGELFF. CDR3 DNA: TGCAGCGTTGAACAGTCAGCAAACACCGGGGAGCTGTTTTTT.

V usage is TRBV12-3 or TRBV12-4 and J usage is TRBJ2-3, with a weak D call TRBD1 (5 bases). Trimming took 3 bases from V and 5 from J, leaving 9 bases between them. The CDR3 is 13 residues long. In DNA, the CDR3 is TGTGCCAGCAGTTTCCAGGACATAGATACGCAGTATTTT. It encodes CASSFQDIDTQYF.